A selection of T cell receptor beta chains follows, all from one sample in a study of breast tumors, draining lymph nodes, adjacent tissues. TCRdb passed the multiplex PCR reads through MiXCR, listing each CDR3 protein once. The profile shows roughly 260,000 distinct CDR3 sequences, roughly 30% of them singletons. Sequencing was performed on axillary lymph node tissue. Source of these receptors: a female donor with breast cancer. Some clones in this sample may be carry-over from other donors' samples. The CDR3 runs from the conserved cysteine through the conserved F or W. Each record gives: clone size, V gene, CDR3 protein. Size values are once, few and many counts, or a class for expanded clones, and some rows have none.

few,TRBV11-2,CASSLAGGTEQFF
many,TRBV4-1,CASSHTGGVARETQYF
many,TRBV20-1,CSAKFAGRPQHF
many,TRBV20-1,CSARNWAGGHTNYGYTF
.,TRBV7-8,CASSLEGLAANYGYTF
.,TRBV19,CAISIVPGGSSYEQYF
many,TRBV20-1,CSARENLAGGDTQYF
many,TRBV9,CASSVGYGTAYEQYF
.,TRBV29-1,CSVEKGNSGAEAFF
few,TRBV25-1,CAGSEYRAAQETQYF
many,TRBV24-1,CATSLAENTGELFF
few,TRBV3-1,CASSSQKDYPYEQYF
many,TRBV7-7,CASSYGQGARETQYF
many,TRBV6-6,CASSYSSPQNEKLFF
many,TRBV29-1,CSVPRTGESGYTF
many,TRBV6-4,CASSDGGSRGTGELFF
.,TRBV28,CASSSGQGRVEKLFF
.,TRBV9,CASSPVAGGHPNEQFF